Listed below are T cell receptor beta chains from one sample, sequenced in a study of T cell changes during pregnancy in multiple sclerosis. Assay: immunoSEQ multiplex PCR; the TCRdb copy retains only in-frame clones and omits some. In the table there are about 60,000 clones, over 90% of which are singletons. Source: peripheral blood, taken in the first trimester of pregnancy. The origin of the receptors is a female donor with multiple sclerosis, enrolled in a pregnancy study. The CDR3 runs from the conserved cysteine through the conserved F or W. A D gene is named only where the DNA matches it firmly. Clone size, where shown, is once, few, many, or a class for clones that have expanded.

D: -
V: TRBV30
size: -
J: TRBJ1-1
DNA: TGTGCCTGGAGCTGGGGCCGTTCGAACACTGAAGCTTTCTTT
CDR3: CAWSWGRSNTEAFF

D: -
V: TRBV5-4
size: -
J: TRBJ1-2
DNA: TGTGCCAGCAGCTTGGGGGGGCAGAACTATGGCTACACCTTC
CDR3: CASSLGGQNYGYTF

D: -
V: TRBV19
size: -
J: TRBJ1-1
DNA: TGTGCCAGTAGCAACTCAGGGAGGGGAAGGGCCACTGAAGCTTTCTTT
CDR3: CASSNSGRGRATEAFF

D: -
V: TRBV19
size: few
J: TRBJ1-1
DNA: TGTGCCAGTAGCCTAGGGGGACCTCGCACTGAAGCTTTCTTT
CDR3: CASSLGGPRTEAFF

D: -
V: TRBV18
size: -
J: TRBJ1-1
DNA: TGTGCCAGCTCCCCCCGGGGGGTTGAGCCGGATGAAGCTTTCTTT
CDR3: CASSPRGVEPDEAFF

D: -
V: TRBV7-2
size: -
J: TRBJ2-6
DNA: TGTGCCAGCAGCTTAGACTCCGGGGCCAACGTCCTGACTTTC
CDR3: CASSLDSGANVLTF

D: TRBD2
V: TRBV9
size: -
J: TRBJ2-2
DNA: TGTGCCAGCAGCCCCCGGGACTACACAACCGGGGAGCTGTTTTTT
CDR3: CASSPRDYTTGELFF

D: -
V: TRBV27
size: -
J: TRBJ1-1
DNA: TGTGCCAGCAGTTTACTGTCACGGGGAGTCGGGCAATATGAAGCTTTCTTT
CDR3: CASSLLSRGVGQYEAFF

D: -
V: TRBV5-1
size: -
J: TRBJ1-4
DNA: TGCGCCAGCAGCTTGGTGCAGGGGATGGCTGAAAAACTGTTTTTT
CDR3: CASSLVQGMAEKLFF

D: -
V: TRBV29-1
size: -
J: TRBJ1-2
DNA: TGCAGCGTTGGGGGGGAGGGCCCCGGGTATGGCTACACCTTC
CDR3: CSVGGEGPGYGYTF

D: -
V: TRBV6-1
size: -
J: TRBJ1-5
DNA: TGTGCCAGCAGTGAGACTGGAGATCAGCCCCAGCATTTT
CDR3: CASSETGDQPQHF

D: -
V: TRBV27
size: -
J: TRBJ2-1
DNA: TGTGCCAGCAGTTTGGTGGGGGGGGCGTACAATGAGCAGTTCTTC
CDR3: CASSLVGGAYNEQFF

D: -
V: TRBV5-1
size: -
J: TRBJ2-1
DNA: TGCGCCAGGATCGACCGGGGGGCCAATGAGCAGTTCTTC
CDR3: CARIDRGANEQFF

D: -
V: TRBV7-2
size: -
J: TRBJ1-6
DNA: TGTGCCAGCAGCTTAGCCCTTTCACCCCTCCACTTT
CDR3: CASSLALSPLHF

D: -
V: TRBV2
size: -
J: TRBJ2-5
DNA: TGTGCCAGCAGTGAAGAGGAACTAATAAAGACCCAGTACTTC
CDR3: CASSEEELIKTQYF

D: TRBD1
V: TRBV7-3
size: -
J: TRBJ2-7
DNA: TGTGCCAGCAGCTCCAGACAGGGCCCCTTGGACGAGCAGTACTTC
CDR3: CASSSRQGPLDEQYF

D: -
V: TRBV4-1
size: -
J: TRBJ1-2
DNA: TGCGCCAGCAGCCAGCTTGCAGGGATTCACTATGGCTACACCTTC
CDR3: CASSQLAGIHYGYTF

D: TRBD1
V: TRBV7-3
size: -
J: TRBJ2-3
DNA: TGTGCCAGCAACCCTACAGGGGGCACAGATACGCAGTATTTT
CDR3: CASNPTGGTDTQYF

D: TRBD1
V: TRBV11-2
size: -
J: TRBJ2-7
DNA: TGTGCCAGCAGACGGGACAGGAGCTCCTACGAGCAGTACTTC
CDR3: CASRRDRSSYEQYF

D: -
V: TRBV6-1
size: -
J: TRBJ2-1
DNA: TGTGCCAGCAGACCGACAGGCTCCCACAATGAGCAGTTCTTC
CDR3: CASRPTGSHNEQFF

D: TRBD2
V: TRBV7-2
size: -
J: TRBJ2-5
DNA: TGTGCCAGCAGCTTAGGGCGACTAGCGGGGGGGTGGCGGGAGACCCAGTACTTC
CDR3: CASSLGRLAGGWRETQYF

D: -
V: TRBV6-1
size: -
J: TRBJ2-5
DNA: TGTGCCAGCAGTGAAGTGAGCAGGACAAGGGGGGAGACCCAGTACTTC
CDR3: CASSEVSRTRGETQYF

D: -
V: TRBV19
size: -
J: TRBJ1-1
DNA: TGTGCCAGTAGTACCACACCGTCGCCGAACACTGAAGCTTTCTTT
CDR3: CASSTTPSPNTEAFF

D: TRBD1
V: TRBV19
size: -
J: TRBJ2-3
DNA: TGTGCCAGTAGTATACGGGACAGGGGGAGGACAGATACGCAGTATTTT
CDR3: CASSIRDRGRTDTQYF

D: TRBD1
V: TRBV5-6
size: -
J: TRBJ2-7
DNA: TGTGCCAGCAGCTCCCCGGGACAGGGGTCCTACGAGCAGTACTTC
CDR3: CASSSPGQGSYEQYF

D: TRBD2
V: TRBV2
size: -
J: TRBJ2-3
DNA: TGTGCCAGCCAGTCTAGCGGGGGGGTTAGCACAGATACGCAGTATTTT
CDR3: CASQSSGGVSTDTQYF

D: TRBD1
V: TRBV18
size: -
J: TRBJ2-7
DNA: TGTGCCAGCTCCCCGGGACAGGGGGCGTACCGCGAGCAGTACTTC
CDR3: CASSPGQGAYREQYF

D: -
V: TRBV7-2
size: -
J: TRBJ1-5
DNA: TGTGCCAGCAGCTTCGAGGCGAATCAGCCCCAGCATTTT
CDR3: CASSFEANQPQHF

D: TRBD2
V: TRBV2
size: -
J: TRBJ2-5
DNA: TGTGCCAGCACCCGGGGGGGCGTGGAGACCCAGTACTTC
CDR3: CASTRGGVETQYF

D: -
V: TRBV10-3
size: -
J: TRBJ2-3
DNA: TGTGCCATCAGTAACGGGGAGAGCACAGATACGCAGTATTTT
CDR3: CAISNGESTDTQYF

D: TRBD1
V: TRBV6-6
size: -
J: TRBJ1-3
DNA: TGTGCCAGCAGTTACGGGACAGCTGGAAACACCATATATTTT
CDR3: CASSYGTAGNTIYF

D: -
V: TRBV27
size: -
J: TRBJ2-3
DNA: TGTGCCAGCAGTTTCGGGCGGGGTTTTGATACGCAGTATTTT
CDR3: CASSFGRGFDTQYF

D: -
V: TRBV6-1
size: few
J: TRBJ1-5
DNA: TGTGCCAGCAGTGACAGGGTGGGGGGGAATCAGCCCCAGCATTTT
CDR3: CASSDRVGGNQPQHF